This T cell receptor (beta chain) was sequenced during a study of cytomegalovirus exposure and HLA in healthy donors. The CDR3 sequence is 14 residues long. The V gene's germline CDR1 is MNHNY and CDR2 SVGAGI (reference sequence). Deletions cut 7 bases from V and 5 bases from J, with 17 bases between. Study-wide results and limits: Altogether, 160 or so TCR beta chains were recorded as cytomegalovirus-associated.

Although they were nominally healthy when sampled, donors likely had unrecorded immune exposures. PCR primers comprised 60 Vbeta and 13 Jbeta primers. Source study methods: A follow-up analysis tallied tens of millions of unique TCR beta chains, roughly 11 million shared. Here immunoSEQ multiplex PCR was the method, and the copy in TCRdb shows in-frame clones only, minus some. V and J calls and clone size are as listed in that table; D and trimming were resolved from the DNA. The sample records roughly 200,000 clones, 75% being singletons. This clone was found once. Its target is unknown. This chain uses TRBV6-6 with TRBJ1-1; no reliable D call. Material for sequencing was PBMCs. The receptor comes from a male donor in good health and CMV-seronegative. CDR3 DNA sequence: TGTGCCAGCAAAAGTATGGCAGAGGGTACTGAAGCTTTCTTT. Encoded protein: CASKSMAEGTEAFF.